Following are 5 T cell receptor beta chains from one sample sequenced in a study of T cell repertoires in cytomegalovirus infection. No antigens are known for them. MiXCR was run by TCRdb on the reads, yielding one entry per CDR3 protein. This repertoire shows around 750,000 distinct CDR3 sequences, 32% found once; its top ten account for around 11%. Sequenced here: cultured CD8+ T cells from PBMCs, sampled from culture after CMV antigen stimulation. Receptor source: a human donor in good health (CMV status not recorded). Some clones in this sample may be carry-over from other donors' samples.

This clonotype has at least ten counts. At one of its ends the junction is not consistent with the germline gene, which may arise from a read error. The genes are TRBV7-2 and TRBJ2-1; 7 bases fit TRBD2. CDR1 SGHTA and CDR2 FQGNSA come from the germline V gene. This CDR3 is 15 amino acids long. The CDR3 nucleotides are TGTGCCAGCAGCCTAGCTAGCGGCACCTACAATGAGCAGTTCTTC. This translates into CASSLASGTYNEQFF.

This clonotype was seen many times. This sequence joins TRBV19 and TRBJ2-3; no clear D. Per the germline V gene, CDR1 is LNHDA and CDR2 is SQIVND (reference sequence). Trimming stripped 6 bases from V and 0 bases from J, with 13 bases between. The CDR3 covers 15 residues. The CDR3 sequence: CASRPTSASTDTQYF. The CDR3 DNA is TGTGCCAGTAGGCCAACAAGCGCTAGCACAGATACGCAGTATTTT.

This chain connects TRBV5-3 to TRBJ2-5; D ambiguous. TRBV5-3 is reported as an ORF; its role is uncertain. Trimming took off 0 bases at V and 3 bases at J, with 12 bases between the two ends. The CDR3 consists of 15 residues. The CDR3 is CARSLEDSLEETQYF. DNA for the CDR3: TGTGCCAGAAGCTTGGAAGATTCGCTAGAAGAGACCCAGTACTTC.

This clonotype has just a few counts. The J gene is TRBJ2-5, the V gene TRBV12-5; D may correspond to TRBD1 or TRBD2 (6 bases each). V dropped 0 bases and J dropped 5 bases, with 28 bases sitting between them. Germline V gene lookup returns CDR1 LGHNT and CDR2 FRNRAP. The CDR3 is 20 residues long. The DNA for the CDR3 is TGTGCTAGTGGTTTGGTAGGTTTCGGGGGCTCAGCTCCCGGGATGGAGACCCAGTACTTC. This encodes CASGLVGFGGSAPGMETQYF.

This clonotype was detected ten times or more. J is TRBJ1-5 and V is TRBV19; tentative D call: TRBD1 (5 bases). Germline CDR1 is LNHDA and CDR2 is SQIVND (reference sequence). V lost 7 bases, J lost 2 bases, and 12 bases lay in between. CDR3 size: 14 residues. The CDR3 loop is CASINLGGNQPQHF. The CDR3 region has the DNA TGTGCCAGTATAAACCTGGGGGGCAATCAGCCCCAGCATTTT.